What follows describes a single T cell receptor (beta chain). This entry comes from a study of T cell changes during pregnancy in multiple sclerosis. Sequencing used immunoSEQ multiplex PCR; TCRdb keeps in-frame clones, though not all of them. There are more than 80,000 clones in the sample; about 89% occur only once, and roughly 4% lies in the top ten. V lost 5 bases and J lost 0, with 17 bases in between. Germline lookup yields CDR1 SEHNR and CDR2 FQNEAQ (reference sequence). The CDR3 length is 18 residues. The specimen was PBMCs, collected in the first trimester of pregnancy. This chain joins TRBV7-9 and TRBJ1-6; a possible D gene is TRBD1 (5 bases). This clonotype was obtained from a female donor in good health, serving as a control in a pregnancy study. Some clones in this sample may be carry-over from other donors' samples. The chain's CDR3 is CASSPGGLVSSYNSPLHF. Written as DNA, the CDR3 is TGTGCCAGCAGCCCCGGGGGACTTGTGAGCTCCTATAATTCACCCCTCCACTTT.